A single sample gave rise to the 13 T cell receptor beta chains below, sequenced in a study of T-cell reconstitution after alpha-beta-depleted transplantation in children. Using unique molecular identifiers, the investigators prepared the TCRbeta library. TCRdb redid the calling of the PCR reads with MiXCR, one entry per CDR3 protein. The sample lists approximately 490,000 distinct CDR3 sequences; 10% to 13% were seen once. The specimen comprised PBMCs, sampled before TCRalphabeta/CD19-depleted stem cell transplant. These receptors came from a child younger than 10 with inherited bone marrow failure, due to receive a stem cell transplant.

This clonotype was detected a few times. This chain links TRBV27 with TRBJ2-7; D not resolved. This CDR3 has 13 amino acids. In germline, CDR1 is MNHEY, CDR2 SMNVEV (reference sequence). Trimming took off 3 bases at V and 5 bases at J, with 11 bases between the two ends. This CDR3 is CASSFRAAHEQYF. The CDR3 region has the DNA TGTGCCAGCAGTTTCCGCGCGGCGCACGAGCAGTACTTC.

This clonotype was counted ten times or more. The chain combines TRBV12-3 or TRBV12-4 with TRBJ2-4, with a tentative D call TRBD1 (6 bases). The CDR3 is made up of 16 amino acids. The V end was cut by 2 bases, the J end by 9 bases, with 20 bases between. CDR3 residues: CASSLQTATGRGIQYF. CDR3 in DNA: TGTGCCAGCAGTTTACAAACAGCGACAGGACGGGGCATTCAGTACTTC.

The rearrangement links TRBV19 to TRBJ1-2; 7 bases map to TRBD1. This CDR3 is built from 13 residues. Germline lookup yields CDR1 LNHDA and CDR2 SQIVND (reference sequence). Losses at the gene ends were 10 bases for V and 7 bases for J; bases not matched to a gene: 12. The chain's CDR3 is CATTTGDAGGYTF. In DNA, the CDR3 is TGTGCCACTACTACAGGGGACGCTGGTGGCTACACCTTC.

J is TRBJ1-2 and V is TRBV3-1, with TRBD1 as a possible D gene (5 bases). The V gene's germline CDR1 is LGHDT and CDR2 YNNKEL (reference sequence). Trimming took off 11 bases at V and 1 base at J, with 17 bases between the two ends. This CDR3 is built from 14 residues. CDR3: CAFCLGTDNYGYTF. The CDR3 bases are TGTGCCTTCTGTTTAGGGACGGATAACTATGGCTACACCTTC.

In this sample, this clonotype turned up many times. The chain has TRBV11-1 and TRBJ2-7; 9 nucleotides agree with TRBD2. Germline trimming cut 1 base from V and 4 bases from J; bases unmatched to any gene: 14. This CDR3 is 18 amino acids long. Germline V gives CDR1 SGHAT, CDR2 FQDESV (reference sequence). For the CDR3, the DNA is TGTGCCAGCAGCTTAGGCGGCGGGAGGGCCTCTTGGGGGTACGAGCAGTACTTC. The encoded protein is CASSLGGGRASWGYEQYF.

This clonotype has a count of ten or more. This chain joins TRBV12-3 or TRBV12-4 and TRBJ2-1; possibly TRBD2 for D (7 bases). The CDR3 extends over 14 amino acids. V lost 4 bases, J lost 8 bases, and 15 bases lay in between. CDR3: CASSWGGGGDEQFF. CDR3 DNA sequence: TGTGCCAGCAGTTGGGGGGGTGGGGGCGATGAGCAGTTCTTC.

This clonotype was seen repeatedly, ten times or more. This chain links TRBV19 with TRBJ2-1; D is unclear. CDR3 length equals 11 residues. The germline CDR1 and CDR2 sequences are LNHDA and SQIVND (reference sequence). The V gene lost 3 bases and the J gene lost 10 bases, with 7 bases spanning the gap. Written as DNA, the CDR3 is TGTGCCAGTAGTATTGGCCTGGAGCAGTTCTTC. Protein product: CASSIGLEQFF.

This clonotype was found many times. The chain links TRBV6-9 to TRBJ1-2; D is perhaps TRBD1 (5 bases). The V and J ends lost 0 bases and 5 bases respectively, with 10 bases between them. There are 14 residues in the CDR3. The germline CDR1 and CDR2 sequences are MNHGY and SVAAGI. This CDR3 is CASSYSGATYGYTF. CDR3 nucleotides: TGTGCCAGCAGTTATTCAGGGGCCACGTATGGCTACACCTTC.

This clonotype was picked up a small number of times. The rearrangement joins TRBV11-2 to TRBJ1-1; D is uncertain. V lost 2 bases and J 0 bases, leaving 13 bases between the germline ends. CDR3 length: 16 amino acids. Germline CDR1 reads SGHAT; CDR2 reads FQNNGV. The CDR3 DNA follows: TGTGCCAGCAGCTTACAGGTGGCCACTATGAACACTGAAGCTTTCTTT. Its protein is CASSLQVATMNTEAFF.

This sequence joins TRBV13 and TRBJ2-1; unclear D gene. This CDR3 is built from 14 residues. Trimming removed 5 bases from V and 9 bases from J, with 17 bases in between. From germline, CDR1 is PRHDT and CDR2 FYEKMQ (reference sequence). Here the CDR3 reads CASSPRGISPEQFF. The CDR3, as DNA: TGTGCCAGCAGCCCTCGCGGTATCAGCCCTGAGCAGTTCTTC.

This clonotype was seen at least ten times. The chain uses TRBV5-1 and TRBJ2-3, with D possibly matching TRBD1 (6 bases). The V end was cut by 4 bases, the J end by 7 bases, with 13 bases between. The CDR3 runs 13 residues. The germline CDR1 and CDR2 sequences are SGHRS and YFSETQ. This chain's CDR3 is CASSETGSYTQYF. The DNA of the CDR3 is TGCGCCAGCAGCGAGACAGGTTCCTATACGCAGTATTTT. Full variable domain (outside the CDR3, taken from reference TRBV5-1 and TRBJ2-3): KAGVTQTPRYLIKTRGQQVTLSCSPISGHRSVSWYQQTPGQGLQFLFEYFSETQRNKGNFPGRFSGRQFSNSRSEMNVSTLELGDSALYLCASSETGSYTQYFGPGTRLTVL.

This clonotype has ten or more counts. This chain connects TRBV27 to TRBJ2-2; D may be TRBD1 (6 bases). Trimming took 2 bases from V and 8 from J, leaving 15 bases between them. Germline values: CDR1 MNHEY, CDR2 SMNVEV (reference sequence). This CDR3 has 15 residues. The CDR3 region has the DNA TGTGCCAGCAGTTTAGAAGGGGGACCCGGTGGGGAGCTGTTTTTT. Protein product: CASSLEGGPGGELFF.

The sample holds many counts of this clonotype. The J gene is TRBJ1-5, the V gene TRBV27, with D hard to call. The CDR3 is made up of 13 amino acids. Germline V gene sequence: CDR1 MNHEY, CDR2 SMNVEV (reference sequence). Trimming stripped 8 bases from V and 3 bases from J, with 11 bases between. CDR3 coding DNA: TGTGCCAGCGGGCACGGACCCAATCAGCCCCAGCATTTT. Residues: CASGHGPNQPQHF.